The clone carrying this T cell receptor beta chain appeared a few times. This entry belongs to a study of control samples from healthy donors and cancer patients. The table came from immunoSEQ multiplex PCR; TCRdb's copy has only in-frame clones and leaves some out. The sample records approximately 100,000 clones, more than 75% being singletons. V gave up 5 bases and J gave up 5 bases; unmatched junction bases: 9. The CDR3 consists of 15 residues. Germline lookup yields CDR1 SGHVT and CDR2 SQSDAQ. This chain uses TRBV7-4 with TRBJ2-7; 10 positions match TRBD1. Sequencing was performed on blood. This TCR was recovered from a middle-aged woman in good health. This CDR3 reads CASSPYGQGDHEQYF. The CDR3, as DNA: TGTGCCAGCAGCCCCTACGGACAGGGGGACCACGAGCAGTACTTC. The whole variable domain, remainder taken from reference TRBV7-4 and TRBJ2-7, is GAGVSQSPRYKVAKRGRDVALRCDSISGHVTLYWYRQTLGQGSEVLTYSQSDAQRDKSGRPSGRFSAERPERSVSTLKIQRTEQGDSAVYLCASSPYGQGDHEQYFGPGTRLTVT.